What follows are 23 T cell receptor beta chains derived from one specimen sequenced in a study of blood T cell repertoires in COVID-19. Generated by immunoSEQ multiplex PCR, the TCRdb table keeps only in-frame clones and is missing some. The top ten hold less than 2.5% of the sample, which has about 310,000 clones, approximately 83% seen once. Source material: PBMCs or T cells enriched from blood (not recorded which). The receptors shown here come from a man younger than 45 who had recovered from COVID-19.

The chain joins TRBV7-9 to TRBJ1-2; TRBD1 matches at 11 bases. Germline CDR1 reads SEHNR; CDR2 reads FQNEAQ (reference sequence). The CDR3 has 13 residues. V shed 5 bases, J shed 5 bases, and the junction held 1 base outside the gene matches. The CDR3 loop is CASSGDRGYGYTF. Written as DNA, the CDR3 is TGTGCCAGCAGCGGGGACAGGGGGTATGGCTACACCTTC.

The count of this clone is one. CDR3 nucleotides: TGTGCCAGCAGCTCCCCGGGGTATGGCTACACCTTC. Translation: CASSSPGYGYTF. The chain carries TRBV5-5 and TRBJ1-2; D remains ambiguous. CDR1 is SGHKS and CDR2 is YYEKEE in the germline V gene (reference sequence). This CDR3 region has 12 residues. Trimming stripped 3 bases from V and 5 bases from J, with 8 bases between.

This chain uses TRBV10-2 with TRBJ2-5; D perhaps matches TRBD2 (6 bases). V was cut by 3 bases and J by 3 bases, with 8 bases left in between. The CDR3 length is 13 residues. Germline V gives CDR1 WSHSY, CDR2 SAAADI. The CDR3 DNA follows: TGCGCCAGCAGTGATCCGGGGGAAGAGACCCAGTACTTC. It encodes CASSDPGEETQYF.

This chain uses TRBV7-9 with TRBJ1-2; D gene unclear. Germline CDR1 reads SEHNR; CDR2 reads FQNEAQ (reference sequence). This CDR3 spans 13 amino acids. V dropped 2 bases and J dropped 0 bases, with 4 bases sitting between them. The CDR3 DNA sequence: TGTGCCAGCAGCTTACAAACTAACTATGGCTACACCTTC. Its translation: CASSLQTNYGYTF. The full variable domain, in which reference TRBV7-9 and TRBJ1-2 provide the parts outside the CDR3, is DTGVSQNPRHKITKRGQNVTFRCDPISEHNRLYWYRQTLGQGPEFLTYFQNEAQLEKSRLLSDRFSAERPKGSFSTLEIQRTEQGDSAMYLCASSLQTNYGYTFGSGTRLTVV.

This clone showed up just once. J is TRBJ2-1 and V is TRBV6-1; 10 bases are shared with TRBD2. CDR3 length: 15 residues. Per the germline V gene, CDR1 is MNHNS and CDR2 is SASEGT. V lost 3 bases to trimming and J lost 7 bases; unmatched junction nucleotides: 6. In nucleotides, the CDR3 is TGTGCCAGCAGTGACCTAGCGGGGGTTGTGAATGAGCAGTTCTTC. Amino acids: CASSDLAGVVNEQFF.

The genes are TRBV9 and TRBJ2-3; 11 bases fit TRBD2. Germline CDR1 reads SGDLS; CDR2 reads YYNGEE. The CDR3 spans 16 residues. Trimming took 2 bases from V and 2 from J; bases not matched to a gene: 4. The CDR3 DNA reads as TGTGCCAGCAGCGTTCTAGCGGGGGGCCTCACAGATACGCAGTATTTT. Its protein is CASSVLAGGLTDTQYF.

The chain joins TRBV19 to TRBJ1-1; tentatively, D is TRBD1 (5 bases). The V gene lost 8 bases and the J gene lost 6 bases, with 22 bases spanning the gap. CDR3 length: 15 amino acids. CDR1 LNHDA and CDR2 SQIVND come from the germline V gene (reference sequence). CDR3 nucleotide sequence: TGTGCCAGTTCAGGGTGGGGTAACTCGAAGTCTGAAGCTTTCTTT. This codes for CASSGWGNSKSEAFF. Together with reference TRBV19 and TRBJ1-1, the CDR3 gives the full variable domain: DGGITQSPKYLFRKEGQNVTLSCEQNLNHDAMYWYRQDPGQGLRLIYYSQIVNDFQKGDIAEGYSVSREKKESFPLTVTSAQKNPTAFYLCASSGWGNSKSEAFFGQGTRLTVV.

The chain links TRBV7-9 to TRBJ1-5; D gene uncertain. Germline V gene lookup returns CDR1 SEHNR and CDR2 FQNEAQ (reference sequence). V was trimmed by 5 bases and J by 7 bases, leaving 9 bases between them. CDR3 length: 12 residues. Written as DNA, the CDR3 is TGTGCCAGCAGCGTCCCAGGACAGCCCCAGCATTTT. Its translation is CASSVPGQPQHF.

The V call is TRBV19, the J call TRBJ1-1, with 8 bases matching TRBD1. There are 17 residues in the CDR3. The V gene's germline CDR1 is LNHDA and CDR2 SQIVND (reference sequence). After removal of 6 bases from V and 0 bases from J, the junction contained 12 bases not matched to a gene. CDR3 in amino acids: CASSPDRVAVVNTEAFF. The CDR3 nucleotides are TGTGCCAGTAGCCCGGACAGGGTGGCGGTCGTGAACACTGAAGCTTTCTTT. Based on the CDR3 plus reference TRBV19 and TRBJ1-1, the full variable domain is DGGITQSPKYLFRKEGQNVTLSCEQNLNHDAMYWYRQDPGQGLRLIYYSQIVNDFQKGDIAEGYSVSREKKESFPLTVTSAQKNPTAFYLCASSPDRVAVVNTEAFFGQGTRLTVV.

CDR3 DNA sequence: TGCGCCAGCAGCTCTCAGACAAACACTGAAGCTTTCTTT. Amino acid sequence: CASSSQTNTEAFF. This chain links TRBV5-1 with TRBJ1-1, with D uncertain. In germline, CDR1 is SGHRS, CDR2 YFSETQ. Trimming took 3 bases from V and 2 from J, leaving 8 bases between them. This CDR3 contains 13 residues.

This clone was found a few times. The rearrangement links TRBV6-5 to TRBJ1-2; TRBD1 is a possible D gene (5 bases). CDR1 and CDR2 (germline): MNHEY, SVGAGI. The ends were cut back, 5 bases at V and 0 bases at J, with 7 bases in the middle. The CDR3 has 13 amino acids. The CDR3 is CASSQGSNYGYTF. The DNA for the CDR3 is TGTGCCAGCAGTCAGGGATCTAACTATGGCTACACCTTC.

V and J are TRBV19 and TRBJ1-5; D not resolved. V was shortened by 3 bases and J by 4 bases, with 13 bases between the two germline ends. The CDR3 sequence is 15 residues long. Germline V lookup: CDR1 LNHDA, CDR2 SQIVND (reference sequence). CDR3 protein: CASSIRHRENQPQHF. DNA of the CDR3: TGTGCCAGTAGTATCCGCCACCGGGAAAATCAGCCCCAGCATTTT.

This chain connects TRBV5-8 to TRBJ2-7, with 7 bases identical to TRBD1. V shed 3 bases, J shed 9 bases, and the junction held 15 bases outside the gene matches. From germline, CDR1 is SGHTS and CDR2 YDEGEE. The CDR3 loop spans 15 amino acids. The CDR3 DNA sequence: TGTGCCAGCAGCTCGGGACAGCCTATGACGGTTGCGCAGTACTTC. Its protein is CASSSGQPMTVAQYF. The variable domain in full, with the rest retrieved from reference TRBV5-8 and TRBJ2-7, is EAGVTQSPTHLIKTRGQQATLRCSPISGHTSVYWYQQALGLGLQFLLWYDEGEERNRGNFPPRFSGRQFPNYSSELNVNALELEDSALYLCASSSGQPMTVAQYFGPGTRLTVT.

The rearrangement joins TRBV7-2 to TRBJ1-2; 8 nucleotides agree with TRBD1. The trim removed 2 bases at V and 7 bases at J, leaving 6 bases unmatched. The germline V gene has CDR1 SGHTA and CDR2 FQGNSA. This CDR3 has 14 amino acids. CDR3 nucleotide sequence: TGTGCCAGCAGCTTAAGTCCAGGGGGCTTTGGCTACACCTTC. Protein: CASSLSPGGFGYTF.

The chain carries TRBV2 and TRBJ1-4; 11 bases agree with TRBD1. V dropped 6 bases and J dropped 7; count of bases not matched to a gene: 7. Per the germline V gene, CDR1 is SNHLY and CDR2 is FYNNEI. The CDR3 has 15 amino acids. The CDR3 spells CASSPTGTGGEKLFF. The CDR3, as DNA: TGTGCCAGCAGCCCCACCGGGACAGGGGGTGAAAAACTGTTTTTT.

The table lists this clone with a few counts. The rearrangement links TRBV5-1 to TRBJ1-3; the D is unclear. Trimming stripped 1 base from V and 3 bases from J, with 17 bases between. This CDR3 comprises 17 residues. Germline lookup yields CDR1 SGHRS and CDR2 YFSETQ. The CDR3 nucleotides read TGCGCCAGCAGCTTGTTTCCGGGGAGAGCGGATGGAAACACCATATATTTT. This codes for CASSLFPGRADGNTIYF.

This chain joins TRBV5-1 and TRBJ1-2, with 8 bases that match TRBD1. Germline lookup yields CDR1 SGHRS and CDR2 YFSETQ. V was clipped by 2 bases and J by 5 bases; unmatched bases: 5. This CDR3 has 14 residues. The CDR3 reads CASSFGQGGYGYTF. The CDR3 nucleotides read TGCGCCAGCAGCTTCGGACAGGGTGGTTATGGCTACACCTTC.

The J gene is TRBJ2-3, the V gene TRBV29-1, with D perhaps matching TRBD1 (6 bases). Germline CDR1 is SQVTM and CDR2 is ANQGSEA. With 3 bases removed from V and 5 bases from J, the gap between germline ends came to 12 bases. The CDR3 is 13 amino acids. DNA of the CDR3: TGCAGCGTTGATGGACAGAGCGGAGATACGCAGTATTTT. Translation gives CSVDGQSGDTQYF.

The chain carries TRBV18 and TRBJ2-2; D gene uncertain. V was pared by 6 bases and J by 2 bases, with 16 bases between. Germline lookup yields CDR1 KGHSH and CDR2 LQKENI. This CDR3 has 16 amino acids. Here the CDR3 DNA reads TGTGCCAGCTCTAGAGAAGTTCCATCAAACACCGGGGAGCTGTTTTTT. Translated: CASSREVPSNTGELFF.

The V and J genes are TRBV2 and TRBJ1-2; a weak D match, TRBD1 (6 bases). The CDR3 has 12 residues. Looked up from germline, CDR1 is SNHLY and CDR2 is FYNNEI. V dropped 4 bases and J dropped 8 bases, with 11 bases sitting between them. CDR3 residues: CASSAQGQGYTF. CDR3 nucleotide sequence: TGTGCCAGCAGTGCGCAGGGACAAGGCTACACCTTC.

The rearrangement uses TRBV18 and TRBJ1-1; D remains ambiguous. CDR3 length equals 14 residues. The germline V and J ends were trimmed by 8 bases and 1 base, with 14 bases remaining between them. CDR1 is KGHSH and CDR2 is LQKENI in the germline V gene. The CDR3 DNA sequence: TGTGCCAGCCTCCGGGGTCCGGGGAACACTGAAGCTTTCTTT. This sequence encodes CASLRGPGNTEAFF. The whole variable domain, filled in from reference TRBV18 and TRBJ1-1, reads NAGVMQNPRHLVRRRGQEARLRCSPMKGHSHVYWYRQLPEEGLKFMVYLQKENIIDESGMPKERFSAEFPKEGPSILRIQQVVRGDSAAYFCASLRGPGNTEAFFGQGTRLTVV.

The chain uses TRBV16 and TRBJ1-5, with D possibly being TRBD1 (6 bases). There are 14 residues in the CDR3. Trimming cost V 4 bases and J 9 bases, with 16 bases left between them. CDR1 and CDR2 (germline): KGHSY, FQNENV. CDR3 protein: CASSPVVGGGPQHF. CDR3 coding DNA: TGTGCCAGCAGCCCCGTGGTTGGGGGCGGGCCCCAGCATTTT.

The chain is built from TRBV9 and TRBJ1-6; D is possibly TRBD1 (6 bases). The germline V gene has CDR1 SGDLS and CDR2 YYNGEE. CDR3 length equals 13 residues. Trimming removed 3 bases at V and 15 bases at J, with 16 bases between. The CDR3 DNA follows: TGTGCCAGCAGCGCTTACCTACAGGGAAACCTCCACTTT. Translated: CASSAYLQGNLHF. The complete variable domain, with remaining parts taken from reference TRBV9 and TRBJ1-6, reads DSGVTQTPKHLITATGQRVTLRCSPRSGDLSVYWYQQSLDQGLQFLIQYYNGEERAKGNILERFSAQQFPDLHSELNLSSLELGDSALYFCASSAYLQGNLHFGNGTRLTVT.